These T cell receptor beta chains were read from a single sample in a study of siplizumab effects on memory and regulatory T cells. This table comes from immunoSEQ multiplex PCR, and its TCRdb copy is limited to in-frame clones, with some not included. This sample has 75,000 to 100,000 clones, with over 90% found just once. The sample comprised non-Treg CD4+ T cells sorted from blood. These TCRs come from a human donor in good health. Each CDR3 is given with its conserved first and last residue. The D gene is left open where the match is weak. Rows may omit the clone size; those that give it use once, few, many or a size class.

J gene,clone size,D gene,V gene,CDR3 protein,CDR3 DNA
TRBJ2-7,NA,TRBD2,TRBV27,CASRVTSGRPPYEQYF,TGTGCCAGCAGGGTCACTAGCGGGAGGCCCCCCTACGAGCAGTACTTC
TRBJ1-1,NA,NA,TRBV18,CASSPMNTEAFF,TGTGCCAGCTCACCTATGAACACTGAAGCTTTCTTT
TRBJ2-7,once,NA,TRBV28,CASSLVGSYEQYF,TGTGCCAGCAGCCTAGTGGGGTCCTACGAGCAGTACTTC
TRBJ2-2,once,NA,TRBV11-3,CASSLMGHTGELFF,TGTGCCAGCAGCTTAATGGGACACACCGGGGAGCTGTTTTTT
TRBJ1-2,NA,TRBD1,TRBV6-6,CASSAGTENYGYTF,TGTGCCAGCAGTGCCGGGACAGAAAACTATGGCTACACCTTC
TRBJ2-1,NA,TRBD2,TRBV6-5,CASRPTGVAGGPSLF,TGTGCCAGCAGACCAACTGGGGTAGCGGGAGGCCCCAGTCTCTTC
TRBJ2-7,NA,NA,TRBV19,CASSMGLASYEQYF,TGTGCCAGTAGTATGGGGCTAGCGAGTTACGAGCAGTACTTC
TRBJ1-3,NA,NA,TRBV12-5,CASAQVGPEGNTIYF,TGTGCTAGTGCCCAGGTGGGACCGGAGGGAAACACCATATATTTT
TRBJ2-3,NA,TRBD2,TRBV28,CASRATPGGQYF,TGTGCCAGCAGAGCTACCCCGGGGGGGCAGTATTTT
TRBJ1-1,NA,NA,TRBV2,CASSGSGGMAFF,TGTGCCAGCAGTGGCAGCGGGGGGATGGCTTTCTTT
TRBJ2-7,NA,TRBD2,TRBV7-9,CASSLLAGSYEQYF,TGTGCCAGCAGCCTGCTAGCGGGCTCCTACGAGCAGTACTTC
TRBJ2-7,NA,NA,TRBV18,CASSPRASSYEQYF,TGTGCCAGCTCACCAAGGGCTAGCTCCTACGAGCAGTACTTC
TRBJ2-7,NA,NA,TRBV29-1,CSGWDTNEQYF,TGCAGCGGGTGGGACACAAACGAGCAGTACTTC
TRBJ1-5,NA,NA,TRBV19,CASSPNPRQINQPQHF,TGTGCCAGTAGTCCTAACCCAAGACAAATCAATCAGCCCCAGCATTTT
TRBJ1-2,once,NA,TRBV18,CASSPSGRGSEADGYTF,TGTGCCAGCTCCCCCTCCGGGCGGGGGAGTGAGGCGGATGGCTACACCTTC
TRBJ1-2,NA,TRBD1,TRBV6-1,CASRQGAWDYGYTF,TGTGCCAGCCGTCAGGGGGCGTGGGACTATGGCTACACCTTC
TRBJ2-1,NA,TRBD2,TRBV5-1,CASSLDAGASGRYEQFF,TGCGCCAGCAGCTTGGATGCGGGGGCTAGCGGGAGATATGAGCAGTTCTTC
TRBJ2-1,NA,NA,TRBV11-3,CASSRLGRDEQFF,TGTGCCAGCTCCAGGCTGGGTAGAGATGAGCAGTTCTTC
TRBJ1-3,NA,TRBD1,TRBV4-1,CASSYQSPGTGFSGNTIYF,TGCGCCAGCAGCTACCAGTCCCCCGGGACAGGGTTCTCTGGAAACACCATATATTTT
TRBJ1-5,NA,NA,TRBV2,CASSPNEGIGNQPQHF,TGTGCCAGCAGTCCAAACGAAGGGATTGGCAATCAGCCCCAGCATTTT
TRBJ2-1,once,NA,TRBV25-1,CASSATGVLYNEQFF,TGTGCCAGCAGTGCTACGGGAGTCTTGTACAATGAGCAGTTCTTC